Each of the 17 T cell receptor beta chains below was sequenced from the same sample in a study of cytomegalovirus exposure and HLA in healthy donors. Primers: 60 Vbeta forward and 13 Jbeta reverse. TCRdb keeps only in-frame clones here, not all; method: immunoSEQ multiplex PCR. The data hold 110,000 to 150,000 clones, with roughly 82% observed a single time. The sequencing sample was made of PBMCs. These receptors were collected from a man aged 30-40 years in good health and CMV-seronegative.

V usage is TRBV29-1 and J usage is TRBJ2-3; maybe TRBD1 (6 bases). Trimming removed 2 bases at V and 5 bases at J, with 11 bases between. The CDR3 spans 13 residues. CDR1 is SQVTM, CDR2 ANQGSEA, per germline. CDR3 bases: TGCAGCGTTGAAAGAGGACAGCTAGATACGCAGTATTTT. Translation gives CSVERGQLDTQYF.

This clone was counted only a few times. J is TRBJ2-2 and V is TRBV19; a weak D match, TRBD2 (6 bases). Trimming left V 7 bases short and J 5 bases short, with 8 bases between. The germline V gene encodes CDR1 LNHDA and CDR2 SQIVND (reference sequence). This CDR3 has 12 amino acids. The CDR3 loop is CASTGRTGELFF. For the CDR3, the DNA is TGTGCCAGTACCGGGAGAACCGGGGAGCTGTTTTTT.

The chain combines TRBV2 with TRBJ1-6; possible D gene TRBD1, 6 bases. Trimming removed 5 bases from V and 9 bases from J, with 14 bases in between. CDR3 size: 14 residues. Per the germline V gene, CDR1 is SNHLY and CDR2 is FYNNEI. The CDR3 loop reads CASSPAPGASPLHF. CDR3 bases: TGTGCCAGCAGTCCGGCCCCAGGGGCTTCACCCCTCCACTTT.

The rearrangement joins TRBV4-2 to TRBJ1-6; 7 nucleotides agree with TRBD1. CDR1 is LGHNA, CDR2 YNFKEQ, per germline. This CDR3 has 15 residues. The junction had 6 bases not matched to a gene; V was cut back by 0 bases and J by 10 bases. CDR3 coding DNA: TGTGCCAGCAGCCAAGAAAAACAGGGGCAATCACCCCTCCACTTT. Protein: CASSQEKQGQSPLHF.

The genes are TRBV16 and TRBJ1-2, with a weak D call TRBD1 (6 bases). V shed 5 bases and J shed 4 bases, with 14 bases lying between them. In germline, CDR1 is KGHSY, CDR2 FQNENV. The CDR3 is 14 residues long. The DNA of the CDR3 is TGTGCCAGCAGCGTCGACAGGAGAGGCTATGGCTACACCTTC. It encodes CASSVDRRGYGYTF.

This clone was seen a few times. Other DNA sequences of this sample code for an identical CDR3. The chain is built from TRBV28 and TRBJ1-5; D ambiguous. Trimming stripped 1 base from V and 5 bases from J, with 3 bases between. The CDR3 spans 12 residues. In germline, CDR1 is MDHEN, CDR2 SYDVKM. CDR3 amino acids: CASSLSDQPQHF. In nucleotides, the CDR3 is TGTGCCAGCAGTTTATCAGATCAGCCCCAGCATTTT.

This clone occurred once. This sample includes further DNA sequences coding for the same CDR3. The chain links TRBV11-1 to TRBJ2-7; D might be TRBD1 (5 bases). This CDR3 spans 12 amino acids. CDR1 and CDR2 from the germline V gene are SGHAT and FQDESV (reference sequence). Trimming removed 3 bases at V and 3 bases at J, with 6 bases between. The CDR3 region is CASSFQGYEQYF. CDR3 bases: TGTGCCAGCAGCTTTCAGGGCTACGAGCAGTACTTC. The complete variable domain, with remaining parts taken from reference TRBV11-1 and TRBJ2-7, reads EAEVAQSPRYKITEKSQAVAFWCDPISGHATLYWYRQILGQGPELLVQFQDESVVDDSQLPKDRFSAERLKGVDSTLKIQPAELGDSAMYLCASSFQGYEQYFGPGTRLTVT.

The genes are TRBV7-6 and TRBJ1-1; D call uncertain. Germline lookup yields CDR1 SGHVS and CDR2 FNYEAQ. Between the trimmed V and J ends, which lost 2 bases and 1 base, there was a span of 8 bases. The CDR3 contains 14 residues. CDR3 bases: TGTGCCAGCAGCTTATCCGAGAGGAACACTGAAGCTTTCTTT. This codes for CASSLSERNTEAFF.

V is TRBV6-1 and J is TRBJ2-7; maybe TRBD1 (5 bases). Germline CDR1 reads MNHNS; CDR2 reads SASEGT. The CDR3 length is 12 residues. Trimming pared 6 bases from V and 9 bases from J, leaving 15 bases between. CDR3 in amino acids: CASSMDKGRQYF. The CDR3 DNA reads TGTGCCAGCAGCATGGACAAGGGGCGGCAGTACTTC.

CDR3 DNA sequence: TGTGCCAGCAGCTTAGCGATTGGGACAGGGAACGAGCAGTACTTC. The encoded protein is CASSLAIGTGNEQYF. The chain uses TRBV7-8 and TRBJ2-7, with 9 bases that match TRBD1. J was trimmed by 5 bases and V by 0 bases; bases with no gene match: 5. This CDR3 has 15 residues. The germline CDR1 and CDR2 sequences are SGHVS and FQNEAQ.

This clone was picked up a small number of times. The CDR3 nucleotides read TGTGCCAGCAGTTACTCGTGGACAGGGACTTCCAATGAGCAGTTCTTC. This codes for CASSYSWTGTSNEQFF. This chain joins TRBV6-5 and TRBJ2-1, with 8 positions matching TRBD1. V dropped 0 bases and J dropped 6; count of bases not matched to a gene: 7. In germline, CDR1 is MNHEY, CDR2 SVGAGI. There are 16 residues in the CDR3.

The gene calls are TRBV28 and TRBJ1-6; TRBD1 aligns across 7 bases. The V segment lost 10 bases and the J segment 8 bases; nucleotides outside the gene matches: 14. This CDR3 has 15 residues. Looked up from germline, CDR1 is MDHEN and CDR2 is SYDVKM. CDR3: CATYLGGTDYSPLHF. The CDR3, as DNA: TGTGCCACCTACCTGGGCGGGACAGACTATTCACCCCTCCACTTT.

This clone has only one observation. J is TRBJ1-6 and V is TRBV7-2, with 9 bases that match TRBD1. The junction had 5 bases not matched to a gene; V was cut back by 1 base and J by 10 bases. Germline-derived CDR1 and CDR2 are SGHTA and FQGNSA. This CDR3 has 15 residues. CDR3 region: CASSLGTGVGSPLHF. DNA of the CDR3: TGTGCCAGCAGCTTAGGGACAGGGGTGGGCTCACCCCTCCACTTT.

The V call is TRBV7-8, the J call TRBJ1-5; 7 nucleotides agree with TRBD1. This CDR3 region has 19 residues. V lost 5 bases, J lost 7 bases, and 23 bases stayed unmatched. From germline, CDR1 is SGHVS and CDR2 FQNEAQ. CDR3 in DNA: TGTGCCAGCAGCCAATTCGGGACCGACAGGGTAGGAGCAAGCCAGCCCCAGCATTTT. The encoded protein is CASSQFGTDRVGASQPQHF. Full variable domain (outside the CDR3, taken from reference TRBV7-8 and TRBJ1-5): GAGVSQSPRYKVAKRGQDVALRCDPISGHVSLFWYQQALGQGPEFLTYFQNEAQLDKSGLPSDRFFAERPEGSVSTLKIQRTQQEDSAVYLCASSQFGTDRVGASQPQHFGDGTRLSIL.

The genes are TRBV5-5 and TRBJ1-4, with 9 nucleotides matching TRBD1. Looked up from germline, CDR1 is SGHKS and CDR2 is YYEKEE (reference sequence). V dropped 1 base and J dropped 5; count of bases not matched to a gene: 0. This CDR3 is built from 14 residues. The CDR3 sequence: CASSLTGGNEKLFF. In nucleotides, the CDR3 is TGTGCCAGCAGCTTGACAGGGGGCAATGAAAAACTGTTTTTT. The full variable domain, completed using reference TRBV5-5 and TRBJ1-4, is DAGVTQSPTHLIKTRGQQVTLRCSPISGHKSVSWYQQVLGQGPQFIFQYYEKEERGRGNFPDRFSARQFPNYSSELNVNALLLGDSALYLCASSLTGGNEKLFFGSGTQLSVL.

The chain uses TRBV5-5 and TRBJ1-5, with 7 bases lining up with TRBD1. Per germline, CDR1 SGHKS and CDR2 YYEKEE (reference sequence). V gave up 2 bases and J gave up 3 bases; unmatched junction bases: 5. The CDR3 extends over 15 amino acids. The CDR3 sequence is CASSLWGQNNQPQHF. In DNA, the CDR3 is TGTGCCAGCAGCTTATGGGGACAGAACAATCAGCCCCAGCATTTT.

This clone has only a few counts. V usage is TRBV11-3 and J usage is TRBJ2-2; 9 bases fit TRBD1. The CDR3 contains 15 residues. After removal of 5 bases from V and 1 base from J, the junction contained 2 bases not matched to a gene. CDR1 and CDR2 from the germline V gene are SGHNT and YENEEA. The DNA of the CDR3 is TGTGCCAGCAGCCGGGGACAGGGGAACACCGGGGAGCTGTTTTTT. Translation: CASSRGQGNTGELFF.